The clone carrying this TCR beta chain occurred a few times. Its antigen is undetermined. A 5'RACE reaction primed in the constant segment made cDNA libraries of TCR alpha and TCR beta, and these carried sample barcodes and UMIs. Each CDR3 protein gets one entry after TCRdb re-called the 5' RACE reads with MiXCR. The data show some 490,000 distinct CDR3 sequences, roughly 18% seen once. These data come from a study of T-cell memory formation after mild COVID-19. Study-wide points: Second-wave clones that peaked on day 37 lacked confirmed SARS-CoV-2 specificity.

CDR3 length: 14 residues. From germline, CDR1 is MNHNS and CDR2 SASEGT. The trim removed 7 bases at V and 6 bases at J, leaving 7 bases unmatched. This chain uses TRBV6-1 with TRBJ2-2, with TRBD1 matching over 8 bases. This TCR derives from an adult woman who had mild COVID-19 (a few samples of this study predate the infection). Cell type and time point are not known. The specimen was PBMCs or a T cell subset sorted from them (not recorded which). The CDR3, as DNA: TGTGCCAGCATTGGGGACAGGAAAGCCGGGGAGCTGTTTTTT. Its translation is CASIGDRKAGELFF.